This T cell receptor (beta chain) was profiled in a study of cytomegalovirus exposure and HLA in healthy donors. Study-level points and caveats: 150 to 200 TCR beta chains were listed as cytomegalovirus-associated. A prior analysis recorded that most TCR beta V segments were productive about 90% or about 30% of the time.

Regarding this clone: Its antigen is currently unknown.

Between the trimmed V and J ends, which lost 0 bases and 8 bases, there was a span of 19 bases. CDR1 is ENHRY, CDR2 SYGVKD, per germline. The CDR3 totals 16 residues. Primers for the PCR totalled 60 Vbeta and 13 Jbeta. Assay used: immunoSEQ multiplex PCR; TCRdb lists only in-frame clones, some missing. Among about 250,000 clones listed, around 80% were seen once. The rearrangement uses TRBV10-3 and TRBJ1-2; D gene unclear. This TCR came from a boy younger than 18 in good health and CMV-seronegative. Sequenced sample: PBMCs. For the CDR3, the DNA is TGTGCCATCAGTGAGTCAAGGAACTTTAATAAGAGGGGCTACACCTTC. Translation gives CAISESRNFNKRGYTF.